The 8 T cell receptor beta chains below were found in one sample sequenced in a study of blood T cell repertoires in COVID-19. The protocol was immunoSEQ multiplex PCR, while the TCRdb copy is restricted to in-frame clones and leaves out a portion. The table includes 100,000 to 150,000 clones, about 74% detected once. Sequencing used peripheral blood. These receptors originate from a man older than 75 with COVID-19, enrolled during active disease.

CDR3 sequence reads: CASSLRWGVETQYF. In DNA form, the CDR3 reads TGTGCCAGCAGCCTCCGATGGGGGGTGGAGACCCAGTACTTC. The chain joins TRBV27 to TRBJ2-5, with a possible D match to TRBD2 (6 bases). This CDR3 region has 14 residues. The germline gives CDR1 MNHEY, CDR2 SMNVEV (reference sequence). Trimming removed 6 bases from V and 5 bases from J, with 16 bases in between.

Details on this clone: At one end the junction does not follow the germline gene, possibly because of a read error. This chain connects TRBV7-7 to TRBJ1-4; TRBD1 agrees at 7 bases. There are 15 residues in the CDR3. Germline loops: CDR1 SSHAT, CDR2 FNYEAQ (reference sequence). The CDR3 DNA sequence: TGTGCTAGCAGCCGGGGGACAGTTCAAGGTGAAAAACTGTTTTTT. Translated, it gives CASSRGTVQGEKLFF.

The V and J genes are TRBV24-1 and TRBJ1-5; D not certain. Trimming took off 7 bases at V and 1 base at J, with 10 bases between the two ends. The CDR3 covers 14 residues. The germline V gene encodes CDR1 KGHDR and CDR2 SFDVKD. CDR3 sequence: CATRPDTSNQPQHF. The CDR3 nucleotides are TGTGCCACCAGACCCGACACAAGCAATCAGCCCCAGCATTTT.

The V and J genes are TRBV4-1 and TRBJ1-5; unclear D gene. Germline CDR1 MGHRA, CDR2 YSYEKL. This CDR3 contains 15 residues. V lost 4 bases to trimming and J lost 0 bases, with 10 bases between them. CDR3 in amino acids: CASSLRVDSNQPQHF. CDR3 nucleotides: TGCGCCAGCAGCCTGAGGGTCGATAGCAATCAGCCCCAGCATTTT.

The chain is built from TRBV19 and TRBJ2-3; 9 bases fit TRBD1. CDR3 length equals 15 residues. Germline CDR1 reads LNHDA; CDR2 reads SQIVND (reference sequence). V dropped 9 bases and J dropped 5; count of bases not matched to a gene: 12. Here the CDR3 DNA reads TGTGCCAGCAAAAACAGGGGGCCAGCGATAGATACGCAGTATTTT. Translated: CASKNRGPAIDTQYF.

The chain is built from TRBV4-3 and TRBJ1-2; unclear D gene. Germline-derived CDR1 and CDR2 are LGHNA and YSLEER. Trimming removed 4 bases at V and 9 bases at J, with 18 bases between. CDR3 length: 14 residues. CDR3 in amino acids: CASSPVSGIVRYTF. In DNA, the CDR3 is TGCGCCAGCAGCCCCGTATCGGGAATCGTCCGCTACACCTTC.

The chain links TRBV9 to TRBJ2-7, with 9 nucleotides matching TRBD2. V shed 4 bases, J shed 5 bases, and the junction held 13 bases outside the gene matches. CDR3 length equals 16 residues. The V gene's germline CDR1 is SGDLS and CDR2 YYNGEE. The CDR3 protein is CASSSSPAGGRDEQYF. The CDR3 nucleotides read TGTGCCAGCAGCTCCAGCCCCGCGGGAGGGAGGGACGAGCAGTACTTC.

The chain is built from TRBV2 and TRBJ2-2; 12 bases agree with TRBD2. CDR1 and CDR2 (germline): SNHLY, FYNNEI. The CDR3 is 14 amino acids. Germline trimming cut 6 bases from V and 4 bases from J; bases unmatched to any gene: 0. DNA of the CDR3: TGTGCCAGCAGGGGACTAGCGGGCACCGGGGAGCTGTTTTTT. Its protein is CASRGLAGTGELFF.